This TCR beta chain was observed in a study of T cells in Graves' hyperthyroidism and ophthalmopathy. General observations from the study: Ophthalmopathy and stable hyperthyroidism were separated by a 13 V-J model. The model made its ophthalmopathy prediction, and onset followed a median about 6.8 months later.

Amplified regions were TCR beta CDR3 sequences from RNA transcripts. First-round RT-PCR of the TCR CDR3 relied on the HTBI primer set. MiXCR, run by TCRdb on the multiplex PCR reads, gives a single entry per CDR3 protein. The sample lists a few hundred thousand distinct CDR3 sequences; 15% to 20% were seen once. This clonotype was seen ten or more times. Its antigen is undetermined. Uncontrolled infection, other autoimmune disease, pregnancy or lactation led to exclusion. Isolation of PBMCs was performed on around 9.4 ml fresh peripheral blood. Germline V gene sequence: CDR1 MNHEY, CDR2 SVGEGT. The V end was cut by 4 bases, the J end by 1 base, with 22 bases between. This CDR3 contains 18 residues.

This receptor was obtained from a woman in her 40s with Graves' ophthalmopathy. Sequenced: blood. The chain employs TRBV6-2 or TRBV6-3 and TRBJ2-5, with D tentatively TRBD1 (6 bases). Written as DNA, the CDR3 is TGTGCCAGCAGTTCCACCACCCGGGACATACCATTCCAAGAGACCCAGTACTTC. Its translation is CASSSTTRDIPFQETQYF.